These T cell receptor beta chains were read from a single sample in a study of shared clonotypes between healthy human individuals. TCRdb's copy holds only in-frame clones and misses some; the assay was immunoSEQ multiplex PCR. In the table there are about 450,000 clones, roughly 85% of which are singletons. The material sequenced was PBMCs. These receptor sequences come from a woman aged 35 to 49 in good health. Some clones in this sample may be carry-over from other donors' samples. Both conserved end residues are part of each CDR3. A D gene is named only where the DNA matches it firmly. A row's size may be missing; if present it is once, few, many or a size class.

V gene: TRBV2; D gene: NA; clone size: once; J gene: TRBJ1-5; CDR3 protein: CASSDIEDQPQHF; CDR3 DNA: TGTGCCAGCAGTGACATCGAGGATCAGCCCCAGCATTTT
V gene: TRBV5-1; D gene: TRBD1; clone size: once; J gene: TRBJ2-3; CDR3 protein: CASSSLGQGTDTQYF; CDR3 DNA: TGCGCCAGCAGCTCGCTGGGACAGGGAACAGATACGCAGTATTTT
V gene: TRBV7-3; D gene: TRBD1; clone size: NA; J gene: TRBJ1-1; CDR3 protein: CASSLSPDRDSEAFF; CDR3 DNA: TGTGCCAGCAGCCTATCCCCCGACAGGGATAGTGAAGCTTTCTTT
V gene: TRBV6-7; D gene: NA; clone size: NA; J gene: TRBJ1-5; CDR3 protein: CASSFTPTGREPQHF; CDR3 DNA: TGTGCCAGCAGTTTTACCCCAACGGGGAGAGAGCCCCAGCATTTT
V gene: TRBV9; D gene: NA; clone size: NA; J gene: TRBJ2-2; CDR3 protein: CASSEGLVWDPGELFF; CDR3 DNA: TGTGCCAGCAGCGAGGGGCTAGTATGGGATCCCGGGGAGCTGTTTTTT
V gene: TRBV4-3; D gene: TRBD1; clone size: NA; J gene: TRBJ1-1; CDR3 protein: CASSQGTGTGDDPTEAFF; CDR3 DNA: TGCGCCAGCAGCCAAGGAACCGGGACAGGGGATGATCCCACTGAAGCTTTCTTT
V gene: TRBV2; D gene: TRBD2; clone size: few; J gene: TRBJ2-1; CDR3 protein: CASSDSAGEDEQFF; CDR3 DNA: TGTGCCAGCAGTGATTCGGCGGGAGAGGATGAGCAGTTCTTC
V gene: TRBV4-2; D gene: NA; clone size: NA; J gene: TRBJ2-5; CDR3 protein: CASSQDLDTQVAQYF; CDR3 DNA: TGTGCCAGCAGCCAAGATCTAGACACCCAAGTGGCCCAGTACTTC
V gene: TRBV9; D gene: NA; clone size: NA; J gene: TRBJ2-2; CDR3 protein: CASSPDTPNTGELFF; CDR3 DNA: TGTGCCAGCAGCCCGGACACTCCGAACACCGGGGAGCTGTTTTTT
V gene: TRBV11-3; D gene: NA; clone size: once; J gene: TRBJ2-2; CDR3 protein: CASSLFQGTGELFF; CDR3 DNA: TGTGCCAGCAGCTTGTTCCAGGGGACCGGGGAGCTGTTTTTT
V gene: TRBV20-1; D gene: NA; clone size: once; J gene: TRBJ2-1; CDR3 protein: CSARGYVEQFF; CDR3 DNA: TGCAGTGCTCGAGGGTATGTTGAGCAGTTCTTC
V gene: TRBV28; D gene: NA; clone size: few; J gene: TRBJ1-1; CDR3 protein: CASRGATEAFF; CDR3 DNA: TGTGCCAGCCGAGGGGCCACTGAAGCTTTCTTT
V gene: TRBV19; D gene: TRBD2; clone size: NA; J gene: TRBJ2-1; CDR3 protein: CASSIREGEQFF; CDR3 DNA: TGTGCCAGTAGTATACGGGAGGGTGAGCAGTTCTTC
V gene: TRBV6-1; D gene: NA; clone size: many; J gene: TRBJ1-6; CDR3 protein: CASSEVSGEPLHF; CDR3 DNA: TGTGCCAGCAGTGAAGTTTCAGGGGAACCCCTCCACTTT
V gene: TRBV27; D gene: NA; clone size: NA; J gene: TRBJ2-3; CDR3 protein: CASSLDSFTDTQYF; CDR3 DNA: TGTGCCAGCAGTTTAGACAGCTTCACAGATACGCAGTATTTT
V gene: TRBV5-6; D gene: NA; clone size: once; J gene: TRBJ2-1; CDR3 protein: CASSLEVGEQFF; CDR3 DNA: TGTGCCAGCAGCTTGGAGGTAGGTGAGCAGTTCTTC
V gene: TRBV6-4; D gene: TRBD2; clone size: NA; J gene: TRBJ2-3; CDR3 protein: CASSPTSGRVDTQYF; CDR3 DNA: TGTGCCAGCAGCCCGACTAGCGGGAGGGTAGATACGCAGTATTTT
V gene: TRBV13; D gene: TRBD2; clone size: NA; J gene: TRBJ2-7; CDR3 protein: CASSTSSGGAYEQYF; CDR3 DNA: TGTGCCAGCAGCACCTCTAGCGGGGGTGCCTACGAGCAGTACTTC
V gene: TRBV4-3; D gene: NA; clone size: NA; J gene: TRBJ2-3; CDR3 protein: CASSQDWTESTDTQYF; CDR3 DNA: TGCGCCAGCAGCCAAGATTGGACAGAAAGCACAGATACGCAGTATTTT
V gene: TRBV9; D gene: NA; clone size: NA; J gene: TRBJ2-3; CDR3 protein: CASSVGSQGTDTQYF; CDR3 DNA: TGTGCCAGCAGCGTAGGGTCTCAGGGGACAGATACGCAGTATTTT
V gene: TRBV4-2; D gene: NA; clone size: NA; J gene: TRBJ2-5; CDR3 protein: CASSQVSGTPVFLETQYF; CDR3 DNA: TGTGCCAGCAGCCAAGTGTCAGGAACCCCTGTGTTCCTAGAGACCCAGTACTTC
V gene: TRBV6-1; D gene: NA; clone size: NA; J gene: TRBJ2-7; CDR3 protein: CASRATGEGSYEQYF; CDR3 DNA: TGTGCCAGCAGGGCGACAGGGGAGGGATCCTACGAGCAGTACTTC
V gene: TRBV6-1; D gene: TRBD1; clone size: NA; J gene: TRBJ2-7; CDR3 protein: CASSEAGGQGREQYF; CDR3 DNA: TGTGCCAGCAGTGAAGCGGGGGGACAGGGGAGAGAGCAGTACTTC
V gene: TRBV4-3; D gene: NA; clone size: NA; J gene: TRBJ2-5; CDR3 protein: CASSQGLGGETQYF; CDR3 DNA: TGCGCCAGCAGCCAAGGCCTGGGGGGAGAGACCCAGTACTTC
V gene: TRBV25-1; D gene: NA; clone size: NA; J gene: TRBJ1-5; CDR3 protein: CASSDGGAVSNQPQHF; CDR3 DNA: TGTGCCAGCAGTGACGGGGGGGCCGTTAGCAATCAGCCCCAGCATTTT
V gene: TRBV11-3; D gene: NA; clone size: NA; J gene: TRBJ2-1; CDR3 protein: CASSSNYNEQFF; CDR3 DNA: TGTGCCAGCAGCTCCAATTACAATGAGCAGTTCTTC
V gene: TRBV5-6; D gene: NA; clone size: once; J gene: TRBJ2-7; CDR3 protein: CASSLKLYEQYF; CDR3 DNA: TGTGCCAGCAGCTTAAAATTGTACGAGCAGTACTTC
V gene: TRBV5-6; D gene: NA; clone size: few; J gene: TRBJ2-5; CDR3 protein: CASSLLSTETQYF; CDR3 DNA: TGTGCCAGCAGCTTGTTATCTACGGAGACCCAGTACTTC
V gene: TRBV5-1; D gene: NA; clone size: NA; J gene: TRBJ2-5; CDR3 protein: CASSFGGETQYF; CDR3 DNA: TGCGCCAGCAGCTTTGGGGGGGAGACCCAGTACTTC
V gene: TRBV6-5; D gene: NA; clone size: NA; J gene: TRBJ2-7; CDR3 protein: CASSYSTGYEQYF; CDR3 DNA: TGTGCCAGCAGTTACTCGACAGGCTACGAGCAGTACTTC
V gene: TRBV18; D gene: TRBD2; clone size: NA; J gene: TRBJ2-1; CDR3 protein: CASSPIAGVDNEQFF; CDR3 DNA: TGTGCCAGCTCACCTATAGCGGGAGTTGATAATGAGCAGTTCTTC
V gene: TRBV5-3; D gene: NA; clone size: many; J gene: TRBJ2-7; CDR3 protein: CARSCPTRRSEQYF; CDR3 DNA: TGTGCCAGAAGCTGTCCCACGAGACGGTCCGAGCAGTACTTC
V gene: TRBV6-6; D gene: TRBD1; clone size: NA; J gene: TRBJ1-3; CDR3 protein: CASRRDGQADTIYF; CDR3 DNA: TGTGCCAGCAGGCGAGACGGACAGGCAGACACCATATATTTT
V gene: TRBV27; D gene: NA; clone size: NA; J gene: TRBJ1-1; CDR3 protein: CASRPARATEAFF; CDR3 DNA: TGTGCCAGCAGACCGGCCAGGGCCACTGAAGCTTTCTTT
V gene: TRBV19; D gene: TRBD2; clone size: few; J gene: TRBJ2-1; CDR3 protein: CASDEGGGRFYNEQFF; CDR3 DNA: TGTGCCAGCGATGAGGGAGGCGGGAGGTTCTACAATGAGCAGTTCTTC
V gene: TRBV15; D gene: NA; clone size: NA; J gene: TRBJ2-3; CDR3 protein: CATSASGTSTDTQYF; CDR3 DNA: TGTGCCACCAGCGCAAGCGGTACCAGCACAGATACGCAGTATTTT
V gene: TRBV11-2; D gene: NA; clone size: NA; J gene: TRBJ1-6; CDR3 protein: CASSLGWARYNSPLHF; CDR3 DNA: TGTGCCAGCAGCTTAGGGTGGGCGCGCTATAATTCACCCCTCCACTTT
V gene: TRBV18; D gene: NA; clone size: NA; J gene: TRBJ2-7; CDR3 protein: CASSPGTSSGYEQYF; CDR3 DNA: TGTGCCAGCTCACCCGGGACCTCCTCGGGGTACGAGCAGTACTTC
V gene: TRBV11-3; D gene: TRBD2; clone size: NA; J gene: TRBJ2-7; CDR3 protein: CASSLETSSEQYF; CDR3 DNA: TGTGCCAGCAGCTTAGAGACTAGCTCCGAGCAGTACTTC
V gene: TRBV5-8; D gene: TRBD1; clone size: NA; J gene: TRBJ1-5; CDR3 protein: CASSLASRTGTRQPQHF; CDR3 DNA: TGTGCCAGCAGCTTGGCATCTAGGACAGGGACTCGTCAGCCCCAGCATTTT
V gene: TRBV9; D gene: NA; clone size: once; J gene: TRBJ1-3; CDR3 protein: CASTDLIQGGGNTIYF; CDR3 DNA: TGTGCCAGCACCGACCTCATCCAGGGTGGAGGAAACACCATATATTTT
V gene: TRBV19; D gene: TRBD1; clone size: NA; J gene: TRBJ2-7; CDR3 protein: CASSIWTGPYEQYF; CDR3 DNA: TGTGCCAGTAGTATTTGGACAGGCCCCTACGAGCAGTACTTC
V gene: TRBV6-1; D gene: TRBD2; clone size: NA; J gene: TRBJ2-5; CDR3 protein: CASSELAGGETQYF; CDR3 DNA: TGTGCCAGCAGTGAACTAGCGGGAGGAGAGACCCAGTACTTC